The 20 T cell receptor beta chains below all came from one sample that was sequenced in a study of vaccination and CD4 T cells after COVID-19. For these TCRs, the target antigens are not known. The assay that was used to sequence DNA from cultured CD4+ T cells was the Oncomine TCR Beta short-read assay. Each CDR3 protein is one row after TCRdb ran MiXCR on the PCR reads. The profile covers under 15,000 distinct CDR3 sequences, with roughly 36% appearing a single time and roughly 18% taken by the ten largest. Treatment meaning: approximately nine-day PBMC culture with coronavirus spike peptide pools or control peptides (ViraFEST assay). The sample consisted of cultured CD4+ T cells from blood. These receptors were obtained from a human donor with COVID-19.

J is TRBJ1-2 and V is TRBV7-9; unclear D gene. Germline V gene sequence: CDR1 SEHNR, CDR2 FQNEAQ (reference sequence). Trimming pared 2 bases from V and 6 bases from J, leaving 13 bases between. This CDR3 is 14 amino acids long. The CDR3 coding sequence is TGTGCCAGCAGCTTATGGTTGACGGAGGATGGCTACACCTTC. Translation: CASSLWLTEDGYTF.

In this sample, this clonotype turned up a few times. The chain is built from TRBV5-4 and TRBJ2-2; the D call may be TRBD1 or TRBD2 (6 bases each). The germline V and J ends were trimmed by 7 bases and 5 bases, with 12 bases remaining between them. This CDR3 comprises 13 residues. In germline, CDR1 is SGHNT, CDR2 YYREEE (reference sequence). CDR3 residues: CASGRGRTGELFF. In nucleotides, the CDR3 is TGTGCCAGCGGCCGGGGGCGGACCGGGGAGCTGTTTTTT.

In nucleotides, the CDR3 is TGTGCCAGCAGTCTTAAATCCGGGACAGGAGGTGGAAACACCATATATTTT. Translated: CASSLKSGTGGGNTIYF. This chain uses TRBV6-1 with TRBJ1-3; 8 bases are a match to TRBD1. The CDR3 is 17 amino acids. The V and J ends lost 5 bases and 3 bases, in that order; junction bases with no gene match: 12. Germline-derived CDR1 and CDR2 are MNHNS and SASEGT.

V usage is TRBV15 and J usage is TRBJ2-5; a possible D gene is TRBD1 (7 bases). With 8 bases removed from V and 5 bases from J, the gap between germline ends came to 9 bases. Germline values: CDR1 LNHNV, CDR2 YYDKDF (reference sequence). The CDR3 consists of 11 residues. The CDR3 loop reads CATSGGETQYF. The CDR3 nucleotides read TGTGCCACCTCAGGGGGGGAGACCCAGTACTTC.

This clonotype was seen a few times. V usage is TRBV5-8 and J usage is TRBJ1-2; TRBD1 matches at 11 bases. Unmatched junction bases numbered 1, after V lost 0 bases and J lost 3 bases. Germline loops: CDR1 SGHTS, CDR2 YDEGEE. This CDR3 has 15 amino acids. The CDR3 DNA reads TGTGCCAGCAGCTTGGGGGACAGGGGGGACTATGGCTACACCTTC. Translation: CASSLGDRGDYGYTF.

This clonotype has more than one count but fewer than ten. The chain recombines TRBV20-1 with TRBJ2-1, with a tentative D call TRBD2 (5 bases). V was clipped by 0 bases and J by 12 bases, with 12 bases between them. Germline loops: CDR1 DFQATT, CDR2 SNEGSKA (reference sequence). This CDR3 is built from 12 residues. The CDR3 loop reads CSARDLIRGQFF. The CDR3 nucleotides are TGCAGTGCTAGAGATCTCATACGGGGGCAGTTCTTC.

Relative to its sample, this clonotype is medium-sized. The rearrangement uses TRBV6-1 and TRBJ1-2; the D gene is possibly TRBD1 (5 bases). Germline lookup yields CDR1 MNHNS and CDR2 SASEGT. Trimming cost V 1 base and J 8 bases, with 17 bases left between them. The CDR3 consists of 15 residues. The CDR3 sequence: CASSEGQGASRGYTF. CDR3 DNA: TGTGCCAGCAGTGAAGGGCAGGGAGCCTCTAGAGGCTACACCTTC.

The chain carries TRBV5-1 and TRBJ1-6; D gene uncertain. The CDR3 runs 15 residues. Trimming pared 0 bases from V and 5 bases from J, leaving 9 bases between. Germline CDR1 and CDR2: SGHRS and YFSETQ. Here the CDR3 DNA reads TGCGCCAGCAGCTTGGATGGATCGCATAATTCACCCCTCCACTTT. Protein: CASSLDGSHNSPLHF.

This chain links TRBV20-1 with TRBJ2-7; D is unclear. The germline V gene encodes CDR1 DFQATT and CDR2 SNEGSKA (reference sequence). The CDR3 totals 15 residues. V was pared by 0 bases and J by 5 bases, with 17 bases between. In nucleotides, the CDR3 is TGCAGTGCTAGAGATCAGACGAGACCCTACCACGAGCAGTACTTC. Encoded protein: CSARDQTRPYHEQYF.

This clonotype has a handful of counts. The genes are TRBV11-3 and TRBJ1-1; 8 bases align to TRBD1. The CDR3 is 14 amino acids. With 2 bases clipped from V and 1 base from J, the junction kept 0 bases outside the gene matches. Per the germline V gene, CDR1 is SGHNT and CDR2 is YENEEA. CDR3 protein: CASSLQGANTEAFF. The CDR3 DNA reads TGTGCCAGCAGCTTACAGGGGGCGAACACTGAAGCTTTCTTT.

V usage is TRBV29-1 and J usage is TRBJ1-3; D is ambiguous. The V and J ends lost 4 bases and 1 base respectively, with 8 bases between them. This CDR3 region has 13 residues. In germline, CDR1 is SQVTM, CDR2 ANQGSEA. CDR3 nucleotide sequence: TGCAGCGTTGCGACGGGGTCTGGAAACACCATATATTTT. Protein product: CSVATGSGNTIYF.

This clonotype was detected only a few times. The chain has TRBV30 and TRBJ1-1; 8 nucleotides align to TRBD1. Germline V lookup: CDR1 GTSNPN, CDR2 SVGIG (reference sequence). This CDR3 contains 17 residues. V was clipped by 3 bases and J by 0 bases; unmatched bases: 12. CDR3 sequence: CAWRFQGARDMNTEAFF. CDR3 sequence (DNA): TGTGCCTGGAGGTTCCAGGGGGCGAGGGACATGAACACTGAAGCTTTCTTT.

CDR3: CASSLSIDSYTGELFF. The CDR3, as DNA: TGTGCCAGCAGTTTATCCATCGACTCATACACCGGGGAGCTGTTTTTT. V gene TRBV12-3 or TRBV12-4 combines with J gene TRBJ2-2, with D uncertain. Trimming removed 2 bases from V and 3 bases from J, with 13 bases in between. The CDR3 is 16 amino acids.

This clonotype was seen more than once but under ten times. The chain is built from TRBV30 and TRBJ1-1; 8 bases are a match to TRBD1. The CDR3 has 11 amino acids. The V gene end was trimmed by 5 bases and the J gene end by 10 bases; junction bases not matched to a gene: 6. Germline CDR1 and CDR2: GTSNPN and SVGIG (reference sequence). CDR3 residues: CAWSRDRGAFF. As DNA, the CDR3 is TGTGCCTGGTCAAGAGACAGGGGAGCTTTCTTT.

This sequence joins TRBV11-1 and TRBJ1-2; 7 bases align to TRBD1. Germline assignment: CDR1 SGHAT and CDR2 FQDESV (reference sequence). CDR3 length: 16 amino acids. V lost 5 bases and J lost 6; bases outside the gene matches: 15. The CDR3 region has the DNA TGTGCCAGCAGCCAAAGGACAGGACCTACGGAGAATGGCTACACCTTC. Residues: CASSQRTGPTENGYTF.

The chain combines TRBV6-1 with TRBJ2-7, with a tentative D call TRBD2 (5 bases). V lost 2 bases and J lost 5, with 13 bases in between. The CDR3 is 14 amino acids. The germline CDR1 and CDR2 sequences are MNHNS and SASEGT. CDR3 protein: CASSESGKTHEQYF. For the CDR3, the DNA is TGTGCCAGCAGTGAATCGGGAAAAACCCACGAGCAGTACTTC.

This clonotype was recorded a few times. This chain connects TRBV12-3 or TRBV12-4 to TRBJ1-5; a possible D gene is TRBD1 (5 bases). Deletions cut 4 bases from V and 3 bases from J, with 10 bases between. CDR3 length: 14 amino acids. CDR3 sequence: CASSYGGYNQPQHF. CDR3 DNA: TGTGCCAGCAGTTACGGGGGGTACAATCAGCCCCAGCATTTT.

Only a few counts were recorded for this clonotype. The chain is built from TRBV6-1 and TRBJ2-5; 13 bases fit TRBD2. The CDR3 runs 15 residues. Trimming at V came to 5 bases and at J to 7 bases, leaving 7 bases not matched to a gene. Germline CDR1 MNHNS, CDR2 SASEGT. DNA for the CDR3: TGTGCCAGCAGTCGCGTGGGACTAGCGGGGAGGACCCAGTACTTC. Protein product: CASSRVGLAGRTQYF.

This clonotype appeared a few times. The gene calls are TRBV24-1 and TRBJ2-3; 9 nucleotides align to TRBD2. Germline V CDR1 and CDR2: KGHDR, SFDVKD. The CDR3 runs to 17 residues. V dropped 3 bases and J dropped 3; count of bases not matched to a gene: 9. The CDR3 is CATSDRKRGAATDTQYF. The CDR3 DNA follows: TGTGCCACCAGTGATAGGAAGCGGGGGGCCGCGACAGATACGCAGTATTTT.

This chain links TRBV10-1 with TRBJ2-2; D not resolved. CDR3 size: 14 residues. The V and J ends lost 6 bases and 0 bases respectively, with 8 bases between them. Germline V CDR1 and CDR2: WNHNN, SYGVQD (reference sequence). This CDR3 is CASSPTANTGELFF. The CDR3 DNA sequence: TGCGCCAGCAGCCCGACTGCGAACACCGGGGAGCTGTTTTTT.